The present TCR beta chain was sequenced within a study of blood T cell repertoires in COVID-19. About the study: From the United States, Italy and Spain came samples of acute and convalescent COVID-19. T cells, B-cell-depleted T cells, or PBMCs provided the cDNA or gDNA that served as material.

The J segment lost 3 bases and the V segment lost 3 bases, leaving 6 bases of the junction unmatched. Germline lookup yields CDR1 SGDLS and CDR2 YYNGEE. The CDR3 length is 17 residues. In the authors' workflow: Using reference gene primer amplification, nucleated cell counts were estimated. Only in-frame clones appear in the TCRdb table, and some are missing; sequencing was by immunoSEQ multiplex PCR. V and J calls and clone size are as listed in that table; D and trimming were resolved from the DNA. This repertoire shows over 150,000 clones, around nine tenths found once; its top ten account for approximately 0.5%.

The V and J genes are TRBV9 and TRBJ1-4; 12 bases are shared with TRBD1. The sample consisted of peripheral blood. The receptor comes from a man aged 50-59 years with acute or convalescent COVID-19. CDR3 DNA: TGTGCCAGCAGCGGGGGGACAGGGGGCGTAGCTAATGAAAAACTGTTTTTT. The encoded protein is CASSGGTGGVANEKLFF.